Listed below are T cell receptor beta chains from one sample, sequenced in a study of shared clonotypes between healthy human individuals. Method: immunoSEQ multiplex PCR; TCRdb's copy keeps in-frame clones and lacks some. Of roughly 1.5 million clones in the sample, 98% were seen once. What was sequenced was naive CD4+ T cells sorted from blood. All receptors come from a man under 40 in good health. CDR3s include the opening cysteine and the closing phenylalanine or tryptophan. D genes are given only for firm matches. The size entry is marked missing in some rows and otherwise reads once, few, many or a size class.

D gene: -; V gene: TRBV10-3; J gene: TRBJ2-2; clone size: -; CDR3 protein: CAISDSGQNTGELFF
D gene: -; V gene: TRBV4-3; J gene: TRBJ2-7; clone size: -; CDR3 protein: CASSQDEGRPYEQYF
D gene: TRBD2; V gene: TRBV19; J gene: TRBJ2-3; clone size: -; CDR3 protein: CASSIELAASYTQYF
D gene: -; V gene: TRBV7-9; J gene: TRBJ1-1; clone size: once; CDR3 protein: CASSIHREGYTEAFF
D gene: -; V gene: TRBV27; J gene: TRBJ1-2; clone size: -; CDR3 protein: CASSFRGAYGYTF
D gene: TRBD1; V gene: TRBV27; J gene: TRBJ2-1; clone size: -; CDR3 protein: CASYPTGGSYNEQFF
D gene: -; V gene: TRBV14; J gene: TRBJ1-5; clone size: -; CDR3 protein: CASSQGAGPPRGNQPQHF
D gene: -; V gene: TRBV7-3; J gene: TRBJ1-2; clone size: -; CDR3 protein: CASSLTPIGGGYTF
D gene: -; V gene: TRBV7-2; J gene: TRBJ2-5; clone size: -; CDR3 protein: CASSLPGLGQETQYF
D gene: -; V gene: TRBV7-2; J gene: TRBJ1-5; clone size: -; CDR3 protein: CASSLSPGLRSNQPQHF
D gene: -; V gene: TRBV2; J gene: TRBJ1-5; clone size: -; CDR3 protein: CASSEGGAGQPQHF
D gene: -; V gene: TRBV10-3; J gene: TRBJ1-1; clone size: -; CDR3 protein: CAISESGATEAFF
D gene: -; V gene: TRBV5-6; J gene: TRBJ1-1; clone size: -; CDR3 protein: CASSSNREVGYTEAFF
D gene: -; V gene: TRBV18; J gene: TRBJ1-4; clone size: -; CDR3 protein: CASRAPNEKLFF
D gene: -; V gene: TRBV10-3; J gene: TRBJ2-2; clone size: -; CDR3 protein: CAISGRGNTGELFF
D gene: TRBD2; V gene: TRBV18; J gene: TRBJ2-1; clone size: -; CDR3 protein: CASSPVRDRGDEQFF
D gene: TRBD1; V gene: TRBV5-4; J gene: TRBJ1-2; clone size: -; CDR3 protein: CASSFPQGHNYGYTF
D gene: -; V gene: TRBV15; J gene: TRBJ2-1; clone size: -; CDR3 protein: CATSRDRPTYNEQFF
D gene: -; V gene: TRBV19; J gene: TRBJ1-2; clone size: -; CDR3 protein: CASSPGWGSYGYTF
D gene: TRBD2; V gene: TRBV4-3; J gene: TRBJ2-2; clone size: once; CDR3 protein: CASSQAPTSGSAIGELFF
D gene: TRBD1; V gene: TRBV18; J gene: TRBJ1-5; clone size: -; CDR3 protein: CASSPGTGWGQPQHF
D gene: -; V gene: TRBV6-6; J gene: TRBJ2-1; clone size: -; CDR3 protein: CASSLGLEQFF
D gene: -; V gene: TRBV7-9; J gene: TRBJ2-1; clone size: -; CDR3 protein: CASSLAAGNEQFF
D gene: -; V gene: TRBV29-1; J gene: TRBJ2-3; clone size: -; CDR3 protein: CSGGGLGTDTQYF
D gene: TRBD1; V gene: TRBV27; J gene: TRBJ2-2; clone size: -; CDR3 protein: CASSLLQGAIGELFF
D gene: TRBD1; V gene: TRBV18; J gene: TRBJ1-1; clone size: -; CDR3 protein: CASSEGQGREAFF
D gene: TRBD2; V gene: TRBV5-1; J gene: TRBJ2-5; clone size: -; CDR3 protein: CASRLRLAGVQETQYF